This T cell receptor (beta chain) was sequenced in a study of shared clonotypes between healthy human individuals. Positive CCR7 selection of CD45RO-negative cells yielded the naive CD8 cells, and terminally differentiated effector memory CD45RA+ cells were excluded. The run depth of the assay was deep. Investigators spread the genomic DNA of each subset evenly over several immunoSEQ plates. Sequencing used immunoSEQ multiplex PCR; TCRdb keeps in-frame clones, though not all of them. The sample yields hundreds of thousands of clones, around 90% seen once. CDR3 length: 16 amino acids. J gave up 4 bases and V 3 bases, and 10 bases lay outside the gene matches. Germline lookup yields CDR1 MNHEY and CDR2 SMNVEV (reference sequence). Notes on the study in general: Clonotypes shared by all four sorted-subset donors had higher generation probabilities than non-shared clonotypes. Larger richness was generally estimated for naive than memory subsets.

In regard to this clone: As yet, its antigen is unknown.

The rearrangement uses TRBV27 and TRBJ2-3; 7 positions match TRBD2. The clonotype was recovered from a man aged 25 to 40 in good health. The sequenced material came from naive CD8+ T cells sorted from blood. This CDR3 is CASSFILGEGSDTQYF. The CDR3, as DNA: TGTGCCAGCAGTTTTATCTTGGGGGAGGGTTCAGATACGCAGTATTTT.